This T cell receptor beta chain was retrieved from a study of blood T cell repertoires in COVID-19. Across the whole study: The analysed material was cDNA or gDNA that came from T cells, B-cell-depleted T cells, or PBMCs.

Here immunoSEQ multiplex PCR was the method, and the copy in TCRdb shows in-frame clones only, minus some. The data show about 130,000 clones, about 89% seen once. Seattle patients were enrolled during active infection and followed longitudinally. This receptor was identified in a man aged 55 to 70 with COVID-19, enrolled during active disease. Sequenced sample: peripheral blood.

The CDR3 DNA sequence: TGTGCCAGCAGCTCACCTTTTCAGCGGGGTGCTTGGTATTTT. Protein sequence: CASSSPFQRGAWYF. The V call is TRBV7-2, the J call TRBJ2-3, with 7 bases aligning to TRBD2. J gave up 14 bases and V 4 bases, and 15 bases lay outside the gene matches. The CDR3 spans 14 residues. Germline-derived CDR1 and CDR2 are SGHTA and FQGNSA. Complete variable domain (other parts from reference TRBV7-2 and TRBJ2-3): GAGVSQSPSNKVTEKGKDVELRCDPISGHTALYWYRQSLGQGLEFLIYFQGNSAPDKSGLPSDRFSAERTGGSVSTLTIQRTQQEDSAVYLCASSSPFQRGAWYFGPGTRLTVL.